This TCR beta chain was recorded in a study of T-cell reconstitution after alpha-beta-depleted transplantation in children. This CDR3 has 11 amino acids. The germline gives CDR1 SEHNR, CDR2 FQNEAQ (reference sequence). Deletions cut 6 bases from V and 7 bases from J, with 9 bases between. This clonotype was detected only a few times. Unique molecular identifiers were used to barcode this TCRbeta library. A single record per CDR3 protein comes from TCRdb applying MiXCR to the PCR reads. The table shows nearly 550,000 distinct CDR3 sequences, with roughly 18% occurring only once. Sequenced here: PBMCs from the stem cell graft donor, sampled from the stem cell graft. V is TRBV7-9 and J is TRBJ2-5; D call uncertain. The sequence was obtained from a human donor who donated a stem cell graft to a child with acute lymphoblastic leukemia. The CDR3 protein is CASRVGGTQYF. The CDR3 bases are TGTGCCAGCAGAGTCGGCGGGACCCAGTACTTC.